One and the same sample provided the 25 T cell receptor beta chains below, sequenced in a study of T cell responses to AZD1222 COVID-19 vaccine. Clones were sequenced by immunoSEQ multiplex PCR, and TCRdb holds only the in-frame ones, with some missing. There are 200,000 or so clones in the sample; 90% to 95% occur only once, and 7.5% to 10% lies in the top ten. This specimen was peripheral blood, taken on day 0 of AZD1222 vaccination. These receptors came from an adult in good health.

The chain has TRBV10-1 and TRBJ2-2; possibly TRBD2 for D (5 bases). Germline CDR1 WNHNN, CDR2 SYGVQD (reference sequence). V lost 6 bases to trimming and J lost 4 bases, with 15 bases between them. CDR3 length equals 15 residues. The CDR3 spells CASRLRVATTGELFF. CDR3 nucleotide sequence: TGCGCCAGCAGACTGCGGGTTGCGACCACCGGGGAGCTGTTTTTT.

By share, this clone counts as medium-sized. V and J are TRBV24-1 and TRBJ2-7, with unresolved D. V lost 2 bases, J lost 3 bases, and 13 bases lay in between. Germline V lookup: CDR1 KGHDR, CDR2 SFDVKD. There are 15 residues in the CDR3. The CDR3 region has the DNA TGTGCCACCAGTGATTCCCGGACGGAGAACTACGAGCAGTACTTC. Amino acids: CATSDSRTENYEQYF.

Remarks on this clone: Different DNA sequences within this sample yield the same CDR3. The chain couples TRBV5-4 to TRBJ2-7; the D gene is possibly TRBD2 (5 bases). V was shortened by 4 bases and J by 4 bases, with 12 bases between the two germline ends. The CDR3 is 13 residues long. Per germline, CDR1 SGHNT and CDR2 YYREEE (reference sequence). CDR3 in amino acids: CASSPGLGYEQYF. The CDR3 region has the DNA TGTGCCAGCAGCCCCGGACTGGGATACGAGCAGTACTTC.

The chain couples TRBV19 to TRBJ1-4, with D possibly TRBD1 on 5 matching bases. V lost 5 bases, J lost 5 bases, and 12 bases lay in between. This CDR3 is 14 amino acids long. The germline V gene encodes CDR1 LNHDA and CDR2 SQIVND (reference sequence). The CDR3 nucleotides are TGTGCCAGTAGTCGCACAGGTCTAAATGAAAAACTGTTTTTT. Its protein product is CASSRTGLNEKLFF.

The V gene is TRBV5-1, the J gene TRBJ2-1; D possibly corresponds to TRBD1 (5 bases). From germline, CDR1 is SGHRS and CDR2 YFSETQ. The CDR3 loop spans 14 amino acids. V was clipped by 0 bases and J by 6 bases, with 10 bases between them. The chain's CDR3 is CASSLVGAGNEQFF. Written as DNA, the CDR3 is TGCGCCAGCAGCTTGGTAGGGGCTGGCAATGAGCAGTTCTTC.

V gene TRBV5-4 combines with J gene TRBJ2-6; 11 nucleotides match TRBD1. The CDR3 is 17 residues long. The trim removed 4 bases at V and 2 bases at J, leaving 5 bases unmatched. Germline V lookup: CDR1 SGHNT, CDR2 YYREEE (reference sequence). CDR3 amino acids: CASSKRTGGAGANVLTF. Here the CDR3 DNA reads TGTGCCAGCAGCAAACGGACAGGGGGCGCTGGGGCCAACGTCCTGACTTTC.

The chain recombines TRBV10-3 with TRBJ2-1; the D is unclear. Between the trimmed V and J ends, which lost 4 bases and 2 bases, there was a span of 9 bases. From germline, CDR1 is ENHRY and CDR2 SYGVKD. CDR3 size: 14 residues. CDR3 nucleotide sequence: TGTGCCATCAGTGGGGGTGGGACCTACAATGAGCAGTTCTTC. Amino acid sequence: CAISGGGTYNEQFF.

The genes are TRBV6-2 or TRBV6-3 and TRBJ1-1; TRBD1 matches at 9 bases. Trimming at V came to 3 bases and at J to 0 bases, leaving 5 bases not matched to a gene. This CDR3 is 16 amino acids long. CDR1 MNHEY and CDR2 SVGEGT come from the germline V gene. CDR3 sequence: CASSYSGTGLNTEAFF. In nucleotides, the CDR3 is TGTGCCAGCAGTTATTCCGGGACAGGGCTGAACACTGAAGCTTTCTTT.

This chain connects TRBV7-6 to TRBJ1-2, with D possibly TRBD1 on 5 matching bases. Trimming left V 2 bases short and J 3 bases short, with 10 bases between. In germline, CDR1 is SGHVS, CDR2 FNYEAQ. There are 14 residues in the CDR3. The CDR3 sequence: CASSLSGLDYGYTF. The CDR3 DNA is TGTGCCAGCAGCTTATCAGGGCTGGACTATGGCTACACCTTC.

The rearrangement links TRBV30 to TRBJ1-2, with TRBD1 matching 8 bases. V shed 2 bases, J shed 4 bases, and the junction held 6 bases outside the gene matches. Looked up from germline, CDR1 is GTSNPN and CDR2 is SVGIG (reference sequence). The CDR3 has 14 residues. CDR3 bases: TGTGCCTGGAGTTTGCGGACAGGGCGCTATGGCTACACCTTC. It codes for CAWSLRTGRYGYTF. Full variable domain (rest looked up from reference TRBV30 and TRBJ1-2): SQTIHQWPATLVQPVGSPLSLECTVEGTSNPNLYWYRQAAGRGLQLLFYSVGIGQISSEVPQNLSASRPQDRQFILSSKKLLLSDSGFYLCAWSLRTGRYGYTFGSGTRLTVV.

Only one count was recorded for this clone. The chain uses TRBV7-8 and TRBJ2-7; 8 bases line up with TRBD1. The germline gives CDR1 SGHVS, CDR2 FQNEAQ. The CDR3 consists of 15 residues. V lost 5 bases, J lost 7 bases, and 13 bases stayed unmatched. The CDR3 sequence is CASSPVGQGAGEQYF. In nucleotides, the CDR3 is TGTGCCAGCAGCCCCGTGGGGCAGGGGGCTGGGGAGCAGTACTTC.

CDR3 protein: CASSWGKGLVGYTF. The CDR3 DNA is TGTGCCAGCAGCTGGGGAAAGGGTCTCGTCGGCTACACCTTC. J is TRBJ1-2 and V is TRBV5-5; D is ambiguous. V was shortened by 3 bases and J by 8 bases, with 17 bases between the two germline ends. The CDR3 contains 14 residues. Germline V CDR1 and CDR2: SGHKS, YYEKEE (reference sequence).

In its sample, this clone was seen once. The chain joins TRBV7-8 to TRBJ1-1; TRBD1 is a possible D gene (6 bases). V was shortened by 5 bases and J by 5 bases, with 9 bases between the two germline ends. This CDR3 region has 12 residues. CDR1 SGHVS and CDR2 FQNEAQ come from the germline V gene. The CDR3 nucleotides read TGTGCCAGCAGCAGGAGGGGGACTGAAGCTTTCTTT. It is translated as CASSRRGTEAFF.

The CDR3 reads CATAGLAAYNEQFF. The CDR3, as DNA: TGTGCCACCGCGGGACTAGCGGCTTACAATGAGCAGTTCTTC. The rearrangement links TRBV27 to TRBJ2-1; 11 positions agree with TRBD2. J lost 4 bases, V lost 10 bases, and 6 bases had no gene match. The germline CDR1 and CDR2 sequences are MNHEY and SMNVEV (reference sequence). The CDR3 covers 14 residues.

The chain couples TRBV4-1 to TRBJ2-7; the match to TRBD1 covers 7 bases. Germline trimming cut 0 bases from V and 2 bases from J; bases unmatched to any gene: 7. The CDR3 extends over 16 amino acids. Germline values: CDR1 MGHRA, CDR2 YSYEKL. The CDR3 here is CASSQDQGQATYEQYF. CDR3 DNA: TGCGCCAGCAGCCAAGATCAAGGACAGGCGACCTACGAGCAGTACTTC.

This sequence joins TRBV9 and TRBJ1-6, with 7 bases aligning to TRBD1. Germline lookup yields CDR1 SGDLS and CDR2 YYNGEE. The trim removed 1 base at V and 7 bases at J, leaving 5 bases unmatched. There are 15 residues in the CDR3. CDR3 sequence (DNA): TGTGCCAGCAGCGTAAGCGCAGGGGGAAATTCACCCCTCCACTTT. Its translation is CASSVSAGGNSPLHF. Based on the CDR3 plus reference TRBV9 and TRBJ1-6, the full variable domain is DSGVTQTPKHLITATGQRVTLRCSPRSGDLSVYWYQQSLDQGLQFLIQYYNGEERAKGNILERFSAQQFPDLHSELNLSSLELGDSALYFCASSVSAGGNSPLHFGNGTRLTVT.

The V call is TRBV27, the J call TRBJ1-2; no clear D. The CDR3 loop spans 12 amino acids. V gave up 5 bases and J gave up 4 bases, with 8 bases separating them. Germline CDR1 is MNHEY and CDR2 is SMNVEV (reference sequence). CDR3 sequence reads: CASSDSIYGYTF. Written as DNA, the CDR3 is TGTGCCAGCAGTGATTCGATCTATGGCTACACCTTC.

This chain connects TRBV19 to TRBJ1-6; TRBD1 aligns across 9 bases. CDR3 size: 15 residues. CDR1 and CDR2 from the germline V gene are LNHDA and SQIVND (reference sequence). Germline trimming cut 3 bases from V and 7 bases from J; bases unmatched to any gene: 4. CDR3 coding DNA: TGTGCCAGTAGTATCGCTGACAGGGGGAATTCACCCCTCCACTTT. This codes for CASSIADRGNSPLHF.

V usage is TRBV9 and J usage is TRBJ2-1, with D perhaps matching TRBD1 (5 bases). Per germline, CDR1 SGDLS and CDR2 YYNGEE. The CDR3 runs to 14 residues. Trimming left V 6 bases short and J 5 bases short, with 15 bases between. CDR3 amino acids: CASKGQWGNNEQFF. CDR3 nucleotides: TGTGCCAGCAAGGGGCAGTGGGGAAACAATGAGCAGTTCTTC.

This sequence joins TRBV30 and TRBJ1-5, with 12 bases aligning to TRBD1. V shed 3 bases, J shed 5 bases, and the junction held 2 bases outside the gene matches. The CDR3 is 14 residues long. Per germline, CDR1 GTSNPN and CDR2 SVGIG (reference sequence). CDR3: CAWRGTGGYQPQHF. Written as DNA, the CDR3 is TGTGCCTGGAGGGGGACAGGGGGCTATCAGCCCCAGCATTTT.

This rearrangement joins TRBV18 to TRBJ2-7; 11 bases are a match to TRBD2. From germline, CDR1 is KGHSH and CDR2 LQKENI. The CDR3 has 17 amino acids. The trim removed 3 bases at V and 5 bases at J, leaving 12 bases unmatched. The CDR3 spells CASSPPRIAGGRDEQYF. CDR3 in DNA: TGTGCCAGCTCACCTCCCAGGATAGCGGGAGGGAGGGACGAGCAGTACTTC.

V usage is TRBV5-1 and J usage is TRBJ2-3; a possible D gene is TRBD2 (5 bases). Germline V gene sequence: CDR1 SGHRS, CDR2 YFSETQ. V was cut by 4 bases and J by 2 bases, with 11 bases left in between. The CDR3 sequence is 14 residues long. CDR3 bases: TGCGCCAGCAGCCCCAGCGGTATCACAGATACGCAGTATTTT. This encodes CASSPSGITDTQYF.

The CDR3 region is CASSLRLVDEQFF. As DNA, the CDR3 is TGTGCCAGCAGCCTTCGACTAGTTGATGAGCAGTTCTTC. The chain carries TRBV9 and TRBJ2-1; TRBD2 is a possible D gene (6 bases). Germline CDR1 is SGDLS and CDR2 is YYNGEE. The length of the CDR3 is 13 residues. V was trimmed by 4 bases and J by 8 bases, leaving 13 bases between them.

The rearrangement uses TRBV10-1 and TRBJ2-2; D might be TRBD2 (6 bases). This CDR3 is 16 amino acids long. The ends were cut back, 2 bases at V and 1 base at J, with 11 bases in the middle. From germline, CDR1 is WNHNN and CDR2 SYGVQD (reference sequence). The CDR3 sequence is CASSEGLGGNTGELFF. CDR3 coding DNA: TGCGCCAGCAGTGAGGGGTTGGGAGGGAACACCGGGGAGCTGTTTTTT.

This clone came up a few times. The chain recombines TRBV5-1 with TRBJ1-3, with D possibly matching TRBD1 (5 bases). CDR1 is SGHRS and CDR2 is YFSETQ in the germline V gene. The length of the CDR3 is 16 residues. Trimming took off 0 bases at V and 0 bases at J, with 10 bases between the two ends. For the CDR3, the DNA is TGCGCCAGCAGCTTGGGCCCCGGGGGCTCTGGAAACACCATATATTTT. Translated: CASSLGPGGSGNTIYF.